This TCR beta chain is from a study of T cell clonotyping in hematopoietic cell transplantation. Repertoires were generated with immunoSEQ multiplex PCR, while TCRdb's copy carries only in-frame clones and drops some. The data show some 30,000 clones, 80% to 95% seen once. The source was PBMCs, collected 100 days after allogeneic stem cell transplant. The receptor was isolated from a female patient between 50 and 59 years old who had an allogeneic stem cell transplant from a related donor, so the T cells may come from the graft donor. Some clones in this sample may be carry-over from other donors' samples.

CDR3 nucleotide sequence: TGTGCCAGCAGTGCGATCTTCAGGGGGGTGTTTGGCTACACCTTC. Translating it yields CASSAIFRGVFGYTF. The rearrangement links TRBV6-4 to TRBJ1-2, with TRBD1 matching 7 bases. Germline V gene sequence: CDR1 MRHNA, CDR2 SNTAGT. V trimming: 4 bases; J trimming: 7 bases; junction bases outside the gene matches: 12. This CDR3 has 15 amino acids.